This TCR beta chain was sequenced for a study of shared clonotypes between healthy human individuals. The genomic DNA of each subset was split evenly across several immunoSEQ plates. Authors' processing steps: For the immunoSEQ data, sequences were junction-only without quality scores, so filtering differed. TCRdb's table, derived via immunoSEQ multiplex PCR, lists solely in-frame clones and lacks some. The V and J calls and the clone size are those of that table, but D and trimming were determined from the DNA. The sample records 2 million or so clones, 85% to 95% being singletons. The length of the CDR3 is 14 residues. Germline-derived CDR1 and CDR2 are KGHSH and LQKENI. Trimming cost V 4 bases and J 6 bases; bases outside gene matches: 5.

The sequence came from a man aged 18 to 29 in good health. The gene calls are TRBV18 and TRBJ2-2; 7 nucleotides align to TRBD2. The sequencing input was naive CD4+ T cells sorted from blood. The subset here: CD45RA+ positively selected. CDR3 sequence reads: CASSLGLAAGELFF. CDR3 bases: TGTGCCAGCTCACTGGGGCTAGCGGCCGGGGAGCTGTTTTTT.